The TCR beta chain described here comes from a study of T cell responses to AZD1222 COVID-19 vaccine. General study findings and limits: Baseline seropositivity occurred in only a handful of AZD1222 recipients. Clonal diversity was possibly underestimated; the donors were predominantly white British and more often female. Repertoire sampling was restricted to post-peak T cell response timepoints.

Turning to this clone: Antigen unknown.

Method: immunoSEQ multiplex PCR; TCRdb's copy keeps in-frame clones and lacks some. The sample has about 140,000 clones; about 86% are singletons. V lost 0 bases and J lost 3, with 12 bases in between. The CDR3 loop spans 16 amino acids. CDR1 MGHRA and CDR2 YSYEKL come from the germline V gene. The source was peripheral blood, collected 28 days after the second AZD1222 dose. The TCR comes from an adult who received the AZD1222 COVID-19 vaccine. This chain connects TRBV4-1 to TRBJ2-1, with a weak D call TRBD2 (6 bases). Here the CDR3 DNA reads TGCGCCAGCAGCCAAGATCTCAATAGCGGCTACAATGAGCAGTTCTTC. Translation gives CASSQDLNSGYNEQFF.